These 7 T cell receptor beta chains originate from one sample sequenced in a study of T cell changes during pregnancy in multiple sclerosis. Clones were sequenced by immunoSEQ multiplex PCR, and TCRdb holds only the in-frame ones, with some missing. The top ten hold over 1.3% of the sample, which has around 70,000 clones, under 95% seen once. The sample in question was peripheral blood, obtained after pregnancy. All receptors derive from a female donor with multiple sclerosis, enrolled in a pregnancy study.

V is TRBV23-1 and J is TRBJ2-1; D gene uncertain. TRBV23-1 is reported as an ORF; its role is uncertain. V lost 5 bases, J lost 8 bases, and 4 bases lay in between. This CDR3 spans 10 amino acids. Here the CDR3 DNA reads TGCGCCAGCAGTAGAGATGAGCAGTTCTTC. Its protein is CASSRDEQFF.

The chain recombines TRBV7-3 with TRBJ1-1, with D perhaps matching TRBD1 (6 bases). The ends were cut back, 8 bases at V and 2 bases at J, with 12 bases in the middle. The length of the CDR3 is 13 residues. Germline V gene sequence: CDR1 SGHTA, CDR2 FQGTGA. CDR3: CASRVRGNTEAFF. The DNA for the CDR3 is TGTGCCAGCCGCGTCAGGGGAAACACTGAAGCTTTCTTT.

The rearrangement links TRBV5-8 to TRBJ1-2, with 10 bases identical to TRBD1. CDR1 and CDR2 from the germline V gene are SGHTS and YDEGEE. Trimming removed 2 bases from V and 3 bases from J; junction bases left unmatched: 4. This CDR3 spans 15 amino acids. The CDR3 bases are TGTGCCAGCAGCTTCGACAGGGGGCGCGACTATGGCTACACCTTC. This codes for CASSFDRGRDYGYTF.

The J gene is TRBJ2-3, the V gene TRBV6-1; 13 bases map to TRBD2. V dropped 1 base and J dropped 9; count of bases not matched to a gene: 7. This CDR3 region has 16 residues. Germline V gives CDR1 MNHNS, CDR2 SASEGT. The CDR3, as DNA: TGTGCCAGCAGTGAAGTGGAGACTAGCGGGAGGAGGACGCAGTATTTT. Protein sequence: CASSEVETSGRRTQYF.

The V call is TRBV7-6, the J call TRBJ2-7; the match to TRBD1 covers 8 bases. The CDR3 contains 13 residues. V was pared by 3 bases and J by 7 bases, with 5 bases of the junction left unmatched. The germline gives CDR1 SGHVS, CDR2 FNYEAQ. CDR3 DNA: TGTGCCAGCAGCTTTGGCAGGGGGCTTGAGCAGTACTTC. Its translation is CASSFGRGLEQYF.

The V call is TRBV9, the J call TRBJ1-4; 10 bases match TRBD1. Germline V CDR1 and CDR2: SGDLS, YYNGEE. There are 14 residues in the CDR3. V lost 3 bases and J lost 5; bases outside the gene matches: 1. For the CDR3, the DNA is TGTGCCAGCAGCGCGACAGGGGGCAATGAAAAACTGTTTTTT. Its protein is CASSATGGNEKLFF.

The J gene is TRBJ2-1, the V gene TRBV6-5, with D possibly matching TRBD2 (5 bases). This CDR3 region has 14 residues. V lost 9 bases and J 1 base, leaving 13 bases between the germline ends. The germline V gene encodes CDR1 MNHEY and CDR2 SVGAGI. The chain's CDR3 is CARTLRVSYNEQFF. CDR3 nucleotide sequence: TGTGCCAGGACTCTGAGGGTTTCCTACAATGAGCAGTTCTTC.